This note documents a single T cell receptor beta chain sequence. Its target is not known. Germline-derived CDR1 and CDR2 are SGHRS and YFSETQ. CDR3 length: 15 amino acids. The data were obtained in a study of post-analysis software for immune sequencing data. Overall study context: Courses of disease covered relapsing-remitting, secondary progressive and progressive-relapsing multiple sclerosis.

General study results and limits: Relative to controls, patients with multiple sclerosis showed significantly lower normalized Chao1 diversity. Controls showed lower frequencies than patients for a few TRBV segments, and TRBV5-6, TRBV5-1 and TRBV20-1 were among these.

The TCR beta cDNA libraries contained unique molecular identifiers. Out of roughly 0.95 to 11 million T cells, some 480,000 cDNA molecules were generated. MiXCR, run by TCRdb on the PCR reads, gives a single entry per CDR3 protein. The data contain some 890,000 distinct CDR3 sequences, 53% of them singletons. The rearrangement uses TRBV5-1 and TRBJ2-4; no reliable D call. The J call may be in error: the DNA end matches TRBJ2-7 better. This clonotype was obtained from a girl aged 10 to 17 with multiple sclerosis. Input material: blood. The CDR3 DNA is TGCGCCAGCAGCACCCAGGTCCAGATGGATACCGAGCAGTACTTC. Its protein is CASSTQVQMDTEQYF.